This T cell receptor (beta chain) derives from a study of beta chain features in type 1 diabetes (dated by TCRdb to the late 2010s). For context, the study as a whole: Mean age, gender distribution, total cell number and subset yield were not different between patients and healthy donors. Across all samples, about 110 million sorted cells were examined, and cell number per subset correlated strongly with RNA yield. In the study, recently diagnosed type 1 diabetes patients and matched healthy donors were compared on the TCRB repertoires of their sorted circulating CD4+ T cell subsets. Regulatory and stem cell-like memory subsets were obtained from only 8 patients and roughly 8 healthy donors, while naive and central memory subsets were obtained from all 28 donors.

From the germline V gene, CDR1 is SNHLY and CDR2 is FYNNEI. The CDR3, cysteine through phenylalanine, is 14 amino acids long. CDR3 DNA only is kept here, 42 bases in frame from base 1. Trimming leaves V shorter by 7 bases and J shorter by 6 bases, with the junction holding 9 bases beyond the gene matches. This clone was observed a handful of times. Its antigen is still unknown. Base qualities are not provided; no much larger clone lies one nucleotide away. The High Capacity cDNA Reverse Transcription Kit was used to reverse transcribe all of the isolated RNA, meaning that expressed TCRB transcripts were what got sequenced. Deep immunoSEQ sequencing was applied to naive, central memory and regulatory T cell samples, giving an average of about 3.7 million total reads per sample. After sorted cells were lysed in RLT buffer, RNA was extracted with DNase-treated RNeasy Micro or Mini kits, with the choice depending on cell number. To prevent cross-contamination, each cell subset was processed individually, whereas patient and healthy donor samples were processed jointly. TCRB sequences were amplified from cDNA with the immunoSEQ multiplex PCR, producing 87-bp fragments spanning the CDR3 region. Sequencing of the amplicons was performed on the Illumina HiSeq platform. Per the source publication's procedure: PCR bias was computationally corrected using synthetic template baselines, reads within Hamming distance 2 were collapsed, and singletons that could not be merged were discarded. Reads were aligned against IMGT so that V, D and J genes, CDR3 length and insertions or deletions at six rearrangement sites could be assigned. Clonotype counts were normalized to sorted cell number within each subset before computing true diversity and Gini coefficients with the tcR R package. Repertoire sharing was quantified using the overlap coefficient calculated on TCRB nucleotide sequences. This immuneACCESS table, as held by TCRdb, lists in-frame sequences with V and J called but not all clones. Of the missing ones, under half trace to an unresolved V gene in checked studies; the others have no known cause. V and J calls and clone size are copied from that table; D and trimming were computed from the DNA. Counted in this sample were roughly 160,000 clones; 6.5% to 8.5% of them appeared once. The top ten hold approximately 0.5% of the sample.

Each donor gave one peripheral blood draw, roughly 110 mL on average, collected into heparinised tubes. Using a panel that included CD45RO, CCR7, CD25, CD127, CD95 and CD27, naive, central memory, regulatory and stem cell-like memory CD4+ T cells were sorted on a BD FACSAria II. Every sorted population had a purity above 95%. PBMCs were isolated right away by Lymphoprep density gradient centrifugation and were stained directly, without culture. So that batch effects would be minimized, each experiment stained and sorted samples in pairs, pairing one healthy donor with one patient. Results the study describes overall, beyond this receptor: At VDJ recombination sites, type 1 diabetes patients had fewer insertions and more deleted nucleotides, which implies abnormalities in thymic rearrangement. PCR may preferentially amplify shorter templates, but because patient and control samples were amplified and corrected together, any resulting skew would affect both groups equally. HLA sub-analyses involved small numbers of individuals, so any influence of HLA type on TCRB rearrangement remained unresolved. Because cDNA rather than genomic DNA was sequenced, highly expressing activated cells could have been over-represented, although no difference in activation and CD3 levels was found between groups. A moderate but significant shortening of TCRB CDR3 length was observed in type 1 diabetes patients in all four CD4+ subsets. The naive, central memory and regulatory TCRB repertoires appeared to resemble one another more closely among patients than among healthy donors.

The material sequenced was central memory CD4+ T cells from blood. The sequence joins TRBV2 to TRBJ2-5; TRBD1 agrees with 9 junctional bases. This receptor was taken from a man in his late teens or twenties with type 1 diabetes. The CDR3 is CASNLQGAGKTQYF. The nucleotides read TGTGCCAGCAACCTACAGGGGGCTGGAAAGACCCAGTACTTC.